These 4 T cell receptor beta chains were all obtained from the same sample, sequenced in a study of blood T cell repertoires in COVID-19. TCRdb's table, derived via immunoSEQ multiplex PCR, lists solely in-frame clones and lacks some. The data show about 69,000 clones, approximately 86% seen once. Sequenced: peripheral blood. The source of these receptors is a middle-aged man with COVID-19, enrolled during active disease.

This clone showed up just a few times. The V gene is TRBV2, the J gene TRBJ1-6, with 7 bases matching TRBD1. Germline-derived CDR1 and CDR2 are SNHLY and FYNNEI. The V and J ends lost 6 bases and 0 bases, in that order; junction bases with no gene match: 2. The CDR3 length is 15 residues. The CDR3, as DNA: TGTGCCAGCAGGGGACAGAGCTCCTATAATTCACCCCTCCACTTT. Residues: CASRGQSSYNSPLHF.

The gene calls are TRBV30 and TRBJ2-7; possibly TRBD2 for D (5 bases). CDR3 length: 16 residues. Germline loops: CDR1 GTSNPN, CDR2 SVGIG (reference sequence). Trimming left V 0 bases short and J 2 bases short, with 17 bases between. The CDR3 spells CAWSVRGPRSAYEQYF. CDR3 nucleotide sequence: TGTGCCTGGAGTGTACGAGGGCCCCGCTCGGCCTACGAGCAGTACTTC.

The V gene is TRBV4-2, the J gene TRBJ1-4, with 7 nucleotides matching TRBD1. The germline CDR1 and CDR2 sequences are LGHNA and YNFKEQ. Trimming took 6 bases from V and 4 from J; bases not matched to a gene: 8. CDR3 length equals 15 residues. CDR3 in amino acids: CASRARGTDNEKLFF. The CDR3 DNA follows: TGTGCCAGCAGAGCCCGGGGGACAGATAATGAAAAACTGTTTTTT.

The V and J genes are TRBV11-2 and TRBJ2-2; the D is unclear. Germline assignment: CDR1 SGHAT and CDR2 FQNNGV. The CDR3 totals 15 residues. Trimming shortened V by 1 base and J by 2 bases, and 8 bases separated the two germline ends. Here the CDR3 DNA reads TGTGCCAGCAGCTTAGGGGCAGTCAACACCGGGGAGCTGTTTTTT. Encoded protein: CASSLGAVNTGELFF.